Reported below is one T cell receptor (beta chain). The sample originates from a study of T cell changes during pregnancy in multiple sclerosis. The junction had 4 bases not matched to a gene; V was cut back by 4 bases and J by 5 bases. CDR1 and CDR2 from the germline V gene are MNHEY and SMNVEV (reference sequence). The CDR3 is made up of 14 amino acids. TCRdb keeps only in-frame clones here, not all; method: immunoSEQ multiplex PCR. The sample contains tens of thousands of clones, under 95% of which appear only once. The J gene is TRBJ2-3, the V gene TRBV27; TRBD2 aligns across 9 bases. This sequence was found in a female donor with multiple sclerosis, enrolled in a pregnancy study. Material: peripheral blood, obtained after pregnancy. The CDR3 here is CASSSAGGLDTQYF. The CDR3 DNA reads TGTGCCAGCAGTTCTGCGGGAGGGCTAGATACGCAGTATTTT.